This TCR beta chain emerged from a study of T cells in Graves' hyperthyroidism and ophthalmopathy. Turning to the study itself: Once the initial diagnosis was made, peripheral blood was obtained before any treatment.

Notes on the study in general: Most clonotypes that expanded in the thyroid above 0.001 also showed up in blood.

The germline V and J ends were trimmed by 0 bases and 7 bases, with 14 bases remaining between them. This CDR3 is 15 amino acids long. The germline V gene encodes CDR1 SGDLS and CDR2 YYNGEE. On this clonotype itself: Antigen: not known.

RNA transcripts served as the template for amplifying TCR beta CDR3 regions. In the first-round RT-PCR of the TCR CDR3, the HTBI primer set was used. TCRdb itself ran the multiplex PCR reads through MiXCR, one entry per CDR3 protein. Counted here are about 420,000 distinct CDR3 sequences, approximately 15% occurring once; the ten biggest clones make up 7.7%. The specimen was blood. The V call is TRBV9, the J call TRBJ2-1; D is perhaps TRBD1 (6 bases). The receptor's source is a young woman with Graves' hyperthyroidism. The CDR3 loop reads CASSVVGTPGNEQFF. The CDR3 region has the DNA TGTGCCAGCAGCGTAGTTGGGACACCCGGGAATGAGCAGTTCTTC.